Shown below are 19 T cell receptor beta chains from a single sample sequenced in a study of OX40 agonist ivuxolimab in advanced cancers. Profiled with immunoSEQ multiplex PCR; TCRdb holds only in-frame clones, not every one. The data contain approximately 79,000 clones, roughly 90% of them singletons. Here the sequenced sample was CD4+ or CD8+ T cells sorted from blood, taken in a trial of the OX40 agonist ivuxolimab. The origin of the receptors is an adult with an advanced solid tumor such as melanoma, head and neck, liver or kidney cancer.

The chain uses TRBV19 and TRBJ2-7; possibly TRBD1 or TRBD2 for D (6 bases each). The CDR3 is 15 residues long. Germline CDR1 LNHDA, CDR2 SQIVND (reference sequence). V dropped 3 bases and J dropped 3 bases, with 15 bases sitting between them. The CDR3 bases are TGTGCCAGTAGTATTTATGGGGGGCCTAACTACGAGCAGTACTTC. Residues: CASSIYGGPNYEQYF.

As DNA, the CDR3 is TGTGCCAGCAGTGCGCGGGACCAGGGGTACAATGAGCAGTTCTTC. This translates into CASSARDQGYNEQFF. V usage is TRBV6-5 and J usage is TRBJ2-1, with D perhaps given as TRBD1 or TRBD2 (6 bases each). Germline assignment: CDR1 MNHEY and CDR2 SVGAGI. The CDR3 loop spans 15 amino acids. V lost 5 bases, J lost 4 bases, and 15 bases lay in between.

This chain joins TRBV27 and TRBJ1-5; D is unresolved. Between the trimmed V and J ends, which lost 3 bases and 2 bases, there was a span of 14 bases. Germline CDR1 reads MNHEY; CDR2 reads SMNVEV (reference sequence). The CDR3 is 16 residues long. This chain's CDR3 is CASSLVSPEGNQPQHF. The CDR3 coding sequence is TGTGCCAGCAGTTTGGTTTCGCCGGAGGGCAATCAGCCCCAGCATTTT.

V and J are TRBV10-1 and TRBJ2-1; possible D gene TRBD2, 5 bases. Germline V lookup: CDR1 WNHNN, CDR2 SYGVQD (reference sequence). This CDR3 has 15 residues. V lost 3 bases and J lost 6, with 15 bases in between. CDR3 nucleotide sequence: TGCGCCAGCAGTGAAGCTCTGGAGCGGTTCAATGAGCAGTTCTTC. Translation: CASSEALERFNEQFF.

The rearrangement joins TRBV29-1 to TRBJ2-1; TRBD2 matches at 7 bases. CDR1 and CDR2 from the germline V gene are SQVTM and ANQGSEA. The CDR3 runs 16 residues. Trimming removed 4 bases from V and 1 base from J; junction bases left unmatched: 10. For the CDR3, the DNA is TGCAGCGTTGTGGGCCTGGCGGGGGTTTCCTACAATGAGCAGTTCTTC. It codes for CSVVGLAGVSYNEQFF.

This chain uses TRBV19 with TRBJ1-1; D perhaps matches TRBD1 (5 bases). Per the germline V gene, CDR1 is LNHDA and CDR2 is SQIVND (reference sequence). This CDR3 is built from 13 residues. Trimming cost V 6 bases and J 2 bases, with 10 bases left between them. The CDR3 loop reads CASSPGHNTEAFF. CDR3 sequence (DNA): TGTGCCAGTAGCCCCGGACATAACACTGAAGCTTTCTTT.

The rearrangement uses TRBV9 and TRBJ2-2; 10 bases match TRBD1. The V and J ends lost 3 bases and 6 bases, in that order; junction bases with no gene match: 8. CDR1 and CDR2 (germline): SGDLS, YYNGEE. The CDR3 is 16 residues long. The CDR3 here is CASSGAGTGVAGELFF. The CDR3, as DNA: TGTGCCAGCAGCGGCGCCGGGACAGGGGTGGCCGGGGAGCTGTTTTTT.

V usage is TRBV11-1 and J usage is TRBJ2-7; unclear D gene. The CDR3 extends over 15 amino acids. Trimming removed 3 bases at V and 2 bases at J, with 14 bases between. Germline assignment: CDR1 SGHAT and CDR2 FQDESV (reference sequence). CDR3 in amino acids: CASSFEYSSTYEQYF. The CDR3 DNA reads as TGTGCCAGCAGCTTCGAGTACTCCTCAACCTACGAGCAGTACTTC.

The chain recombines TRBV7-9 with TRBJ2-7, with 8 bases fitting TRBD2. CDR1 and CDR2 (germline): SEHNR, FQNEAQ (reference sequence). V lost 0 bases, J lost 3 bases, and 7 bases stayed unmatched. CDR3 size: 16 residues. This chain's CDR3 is CASSLALGTRIYEQYF. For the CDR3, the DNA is TGTGCCAGCAGCTTAGCGCTCGGGACTAGGATCTACGAGCAGTACTTC.

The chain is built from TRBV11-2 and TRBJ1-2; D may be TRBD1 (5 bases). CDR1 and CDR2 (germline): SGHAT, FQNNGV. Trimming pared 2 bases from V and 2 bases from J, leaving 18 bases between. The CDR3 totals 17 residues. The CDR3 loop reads CASSLSAGIGYNYGYTF. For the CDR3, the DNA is TGTGCCAGCAGCTTATCGGCAGGGATTGGATACAACTATGGCTACACCTTC. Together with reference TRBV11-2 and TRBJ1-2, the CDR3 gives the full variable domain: EAGVAQSPRYKIIEKRQSVAFWCNPISGHATLYWYQQILGQGPKLLIQFQNNGVVDDSQLPKDRFSAERLKGVDSTLKIQPAKLEDSAVYLCASSLSAGIGYNYGYTFGSGTRLTVV.

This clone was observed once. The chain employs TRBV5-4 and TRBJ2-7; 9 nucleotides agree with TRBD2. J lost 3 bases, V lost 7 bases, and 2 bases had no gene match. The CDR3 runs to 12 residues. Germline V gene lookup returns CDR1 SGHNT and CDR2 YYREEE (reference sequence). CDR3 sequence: CASGGGDYEQYF. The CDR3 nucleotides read TGTGCCAGCGGCGGGGGGGACTACGAGCAGTACTTC.

This CDR3 reads CASRTSGENTGELFF. The CDR3 bases are TGTGCCAGCAGGACTAGCGGAGAGAACACCGGGGAGCTGTTTTTT. The chain has TRBV5-5 and TRBJ2-2; TRBD2 agrees at 9 bases. The V and J ends lost 5 bases and 1 base, in that order; junction bases with no gene match: 3. The germline V gene encodes CDR1 SGHKS and CDR2 YYEKEE (reference sequence). CDR3 length: 15 residues.

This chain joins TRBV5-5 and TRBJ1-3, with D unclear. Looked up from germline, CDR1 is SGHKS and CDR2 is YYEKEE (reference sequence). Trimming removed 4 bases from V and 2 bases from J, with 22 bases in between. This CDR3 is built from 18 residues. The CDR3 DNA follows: TGTGCCAGCAGCGTACACATGACATATACACGGGCTGGAAACACCATATATTTT. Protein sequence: CASSVHMTYTRAGNTIYF.

CDR3 residues: CASSEVGGGVQETQYF. CDR3 nucleotide sequence: TGTGCCAGCAGTGAGGTCGGCGGCGGAGTCCAAGAGACCCAGTACTTC. The J gene is TRBJ2-5, the V gene TRBV6-4; D is undetermined. The germline V gene encodes CDR1 MRHNA and CDR2 SNTAGT. This CDR3 is 16 amino acids long. Deletions cut 3 bases from V and 1 base from J, with 15 bases between.

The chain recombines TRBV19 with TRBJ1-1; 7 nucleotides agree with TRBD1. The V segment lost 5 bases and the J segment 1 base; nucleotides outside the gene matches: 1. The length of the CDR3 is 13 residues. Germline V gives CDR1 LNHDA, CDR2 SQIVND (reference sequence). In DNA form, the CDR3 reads TGTGCCAGTAGTCGACAGGGGAACACTGAAGCTTTCTTT. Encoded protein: CASSRQGNTEAFF.

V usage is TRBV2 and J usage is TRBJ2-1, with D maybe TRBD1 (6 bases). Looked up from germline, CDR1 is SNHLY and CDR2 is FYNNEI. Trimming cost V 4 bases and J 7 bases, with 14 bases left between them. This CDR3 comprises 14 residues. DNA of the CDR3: TGTGCCAGCAGTGTGGGGGCCCCGGAAAATGAGCAGTTCTTC. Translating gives CASSVGAPENEQFF.

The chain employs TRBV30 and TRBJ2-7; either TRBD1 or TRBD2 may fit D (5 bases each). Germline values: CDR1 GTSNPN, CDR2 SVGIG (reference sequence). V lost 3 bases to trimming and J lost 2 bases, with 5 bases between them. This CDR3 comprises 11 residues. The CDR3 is CAWRGAYEQYF. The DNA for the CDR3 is TGTGCCTGGAGGGGGGCCTACGAGCAGTACTTC.

CDR3 residues: CASTYGGRSVNTEAFF. CDR3 DNA: TGTGCCAGCACCTACGGGGGTAGATCGGTGAACACTGAAGCTTTCTTT. This chain connects TRBV11-2 to TRBJ1-1; TRBD1 is a possible D gene (5 bases). Germline lookup yields CDR1 SGHAT and CDR2 FQNNGV. There are 16 residues in the CDR3. Trimming removed 7 bases at V and 0 bases at J, with 18 bases between. The complete variable domain, with remaining parts taken from reference TRBV11-2 and TRBJ1-1, reads EAGVAQSPRYKIIEKRQSVAFWCNPISGHATLYWYQQILGQGPKLLIQFQNNGVVDDSQLPKDRFSAERLKGVDSTLKIQPAKLEDSAVYLCASTYGGRSVNTEAFFGQGTRLTVV.

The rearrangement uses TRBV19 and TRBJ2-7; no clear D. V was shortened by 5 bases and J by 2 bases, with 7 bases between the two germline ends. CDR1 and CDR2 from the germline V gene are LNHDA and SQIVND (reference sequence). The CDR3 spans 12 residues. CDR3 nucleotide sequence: TGTGCCAGTAGTTCCTCGCCCTACGAGCAGTACTTC. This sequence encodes CASSSSPYEQYF.